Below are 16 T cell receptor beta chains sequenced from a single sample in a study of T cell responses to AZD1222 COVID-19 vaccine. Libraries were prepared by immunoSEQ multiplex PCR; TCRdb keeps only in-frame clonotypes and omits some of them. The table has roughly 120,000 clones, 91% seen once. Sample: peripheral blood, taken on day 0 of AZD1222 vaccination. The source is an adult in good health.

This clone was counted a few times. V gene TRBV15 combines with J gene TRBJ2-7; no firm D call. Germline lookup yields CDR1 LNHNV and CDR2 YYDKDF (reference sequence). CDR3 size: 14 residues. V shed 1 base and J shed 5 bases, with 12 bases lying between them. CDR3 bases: TGTGCCACCAGCAGAGTACGACCCGGAGACGAGCAGTACTTC. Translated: CATSRVRPGDEQYF. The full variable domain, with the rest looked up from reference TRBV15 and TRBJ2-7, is DAMVIQNPRYQVTQFGKPVTLSCSQTLNHNVMYWYQQKSSQAPKLLFHYYDKDFNNEADTPDNFQSRRPNTSFCFLDIRSPGLGDTAMYLCATSRVRPGDEQYFGPGTRLTVT.

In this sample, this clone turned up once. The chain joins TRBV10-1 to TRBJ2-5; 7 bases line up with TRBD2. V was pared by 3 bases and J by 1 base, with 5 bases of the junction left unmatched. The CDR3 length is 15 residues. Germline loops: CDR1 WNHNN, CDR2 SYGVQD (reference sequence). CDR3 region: CASSDSSSGQETQYF. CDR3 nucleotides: TGCGCCAGCAGTGATTCGTCTAGCGGCCAAGAGACCCAGTACTTC.

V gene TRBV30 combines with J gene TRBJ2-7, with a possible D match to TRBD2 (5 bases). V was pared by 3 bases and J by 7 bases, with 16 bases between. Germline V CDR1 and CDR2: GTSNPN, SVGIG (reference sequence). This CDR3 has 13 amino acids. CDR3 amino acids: CAWSALGTGEQYF. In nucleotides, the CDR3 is TGTGCCTGGAGCGCCTTGGGTACGGGGGAGCAGTACTTC.

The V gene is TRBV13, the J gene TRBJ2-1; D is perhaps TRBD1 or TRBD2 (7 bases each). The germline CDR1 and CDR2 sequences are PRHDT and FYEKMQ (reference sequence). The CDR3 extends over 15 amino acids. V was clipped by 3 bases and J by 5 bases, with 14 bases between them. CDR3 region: CASSFAGGGDNEQFF. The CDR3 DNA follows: TGTGCCAGCAGCTTTGCAGGGGGAGGGGACAATGAGCAGTTCTTC.

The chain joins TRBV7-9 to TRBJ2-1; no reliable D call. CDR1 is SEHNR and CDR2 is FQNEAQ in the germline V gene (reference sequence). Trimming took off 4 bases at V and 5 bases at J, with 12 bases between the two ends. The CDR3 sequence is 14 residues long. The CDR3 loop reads CASSSSKGNNEQFF. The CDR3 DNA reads TGTGCCAGCAGCTCCAGTAAGGGTAACAATGAGCAGTTCTTC.

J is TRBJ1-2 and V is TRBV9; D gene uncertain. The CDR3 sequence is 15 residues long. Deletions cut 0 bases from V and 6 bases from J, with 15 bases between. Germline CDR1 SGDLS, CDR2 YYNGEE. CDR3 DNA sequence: TGTGCCAGCAGCGTAGAGTTGTGGCCGTACCATGGCTACACCTTC. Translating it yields CASSVELWPYHGYTF.

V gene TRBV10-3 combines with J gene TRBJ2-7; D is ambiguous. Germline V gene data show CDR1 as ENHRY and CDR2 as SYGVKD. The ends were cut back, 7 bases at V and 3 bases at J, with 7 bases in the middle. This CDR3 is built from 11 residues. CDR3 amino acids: CAIMSGYEQYF. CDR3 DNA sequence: TGTGCCATCATGTCGGGCTACGAGCAGTACTTC.

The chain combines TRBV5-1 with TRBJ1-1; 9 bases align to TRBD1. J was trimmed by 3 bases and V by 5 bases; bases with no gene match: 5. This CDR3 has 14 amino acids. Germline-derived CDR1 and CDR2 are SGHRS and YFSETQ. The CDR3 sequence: CASSPTGGHTEAFF. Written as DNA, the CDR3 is TGCGCCAGCAGTCCAACAGGGGGCCACACTGAAGCTTTCTTT. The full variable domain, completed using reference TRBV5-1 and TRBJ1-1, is KAGVTQTPRYLIKTRGQQVTLSCSPISGHRSVSWYQQTPGQGLQFLFEYFSETQRNKGNFPGRFSGRQFSNSRSEMNVSTLELGDSALYLCASSPTGGHTEAFFGQGTRLTVV.

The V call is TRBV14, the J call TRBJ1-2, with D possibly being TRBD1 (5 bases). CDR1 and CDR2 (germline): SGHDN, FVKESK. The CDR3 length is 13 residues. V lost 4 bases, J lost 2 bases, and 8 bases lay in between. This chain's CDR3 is CASSPAGNYGYTF. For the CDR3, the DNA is TGTGCCAGCAGCCCTGCAGGGAACTATGGCTACACCTTC. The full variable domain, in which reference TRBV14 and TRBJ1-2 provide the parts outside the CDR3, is EAGVTQFPSHSVIEKGQTVTLRCDPISGHDNLYWYRRVMGKEIKFLLHFVKESKQDESGMPNNRFLAERTGGTYSTLKVQPAELEDSGVYFCASSPAGNYGYTFGSGTRLTVV.

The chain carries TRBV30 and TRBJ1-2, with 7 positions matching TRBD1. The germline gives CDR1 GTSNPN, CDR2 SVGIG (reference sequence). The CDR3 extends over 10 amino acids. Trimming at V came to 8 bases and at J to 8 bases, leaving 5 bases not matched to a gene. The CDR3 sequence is CAHGTVGYTF. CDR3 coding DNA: TGTGCCCACGGGACAGTCGGCTACACCTTC.

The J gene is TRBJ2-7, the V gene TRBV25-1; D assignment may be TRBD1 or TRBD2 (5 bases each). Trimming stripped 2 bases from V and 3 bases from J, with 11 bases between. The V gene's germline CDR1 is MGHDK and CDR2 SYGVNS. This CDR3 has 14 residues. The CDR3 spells CASSEPGTGYEQYF. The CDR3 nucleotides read TGTGCCAGCAGTGAACCTGGGACCGGCTACGAGCAGTACTTC.

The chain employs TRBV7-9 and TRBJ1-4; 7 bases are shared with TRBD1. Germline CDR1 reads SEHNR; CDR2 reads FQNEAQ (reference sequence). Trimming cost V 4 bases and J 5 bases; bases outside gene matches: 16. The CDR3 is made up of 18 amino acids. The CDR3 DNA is TGTGCCAGCAGCTACGGGAGATCCGTGGGGACAGCGAATGAAAAACTGTTTTTT. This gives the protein CASSYGRSVGTANEKLFF.

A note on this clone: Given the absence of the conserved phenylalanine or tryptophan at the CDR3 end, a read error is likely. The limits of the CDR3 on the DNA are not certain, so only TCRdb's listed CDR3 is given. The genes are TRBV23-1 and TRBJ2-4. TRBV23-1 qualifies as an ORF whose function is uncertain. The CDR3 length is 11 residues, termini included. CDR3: CASSQSWAFMR.

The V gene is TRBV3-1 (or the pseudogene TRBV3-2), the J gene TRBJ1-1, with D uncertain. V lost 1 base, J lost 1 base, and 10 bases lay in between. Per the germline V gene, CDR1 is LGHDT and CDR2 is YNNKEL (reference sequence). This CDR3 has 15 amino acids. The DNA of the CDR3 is TGTGCCAGCAGCCAAGTTCCGCTTCCGAACACTGAAGCTTTCTTT. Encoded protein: CASSQVPLPNTEAFF.

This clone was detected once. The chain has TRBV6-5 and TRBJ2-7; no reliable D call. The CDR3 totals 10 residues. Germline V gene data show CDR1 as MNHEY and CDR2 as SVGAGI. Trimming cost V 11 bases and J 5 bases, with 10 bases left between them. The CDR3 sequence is CADSRHEQYF. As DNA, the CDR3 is TGTGCCGACTCTAGACACGAGCAGTACTTC.

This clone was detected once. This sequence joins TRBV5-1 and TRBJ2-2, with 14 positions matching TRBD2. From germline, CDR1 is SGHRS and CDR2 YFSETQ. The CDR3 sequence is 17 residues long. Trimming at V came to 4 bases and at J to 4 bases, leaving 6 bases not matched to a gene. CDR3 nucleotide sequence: TGCGCCAGCAGCGGGGGGACTAGCGGGAGAGCCACCGGGGAGCTGTTTTTT. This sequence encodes CASSGGTSGRATGELFF.